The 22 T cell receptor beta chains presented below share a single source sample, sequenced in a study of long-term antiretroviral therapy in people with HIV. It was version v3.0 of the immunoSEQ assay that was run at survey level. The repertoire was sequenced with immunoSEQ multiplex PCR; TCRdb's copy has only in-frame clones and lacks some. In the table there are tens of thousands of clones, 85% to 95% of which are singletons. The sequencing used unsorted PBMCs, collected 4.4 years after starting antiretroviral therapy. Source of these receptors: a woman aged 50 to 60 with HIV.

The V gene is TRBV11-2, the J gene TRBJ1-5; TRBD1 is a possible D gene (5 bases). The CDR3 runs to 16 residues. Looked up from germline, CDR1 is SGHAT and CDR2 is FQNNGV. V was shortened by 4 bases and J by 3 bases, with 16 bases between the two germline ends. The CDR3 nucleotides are TGTGCCAGCAGCTACGGGGGTTCCATGACCAATCAGCCCCAGCATTTT. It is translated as CASSYGGSMTNQPQHF. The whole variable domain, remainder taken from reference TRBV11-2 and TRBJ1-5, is EAGVAQSPRYKIIEKRQSVAFWCNPISGHATLYWYQQILGQGPKLLIQFQNNGVVDDSQLPKDRFSAERLKGVDSTLKIQPAKLEDSAVYLCASSYGGSMTNQPQHFGDGTRLSIL.

The CDR3 reads CASSRGRNFPYEQYF. The CDR3 DNA follows: TGTGCCAGCAGCCGCGGACGGAATTTTCCCTACGAGCAGTACTTC. This chain joins TRBV4-2 and TRBJ2-7; no clear D gene. The CDR3 is made up of 15 amino acids. Looked up from germline, CDR1 is LGHNA and CDR2 is YNFKEQ. V gave up 4 bases and J gave up 2 bases, with 15 bases separating them.

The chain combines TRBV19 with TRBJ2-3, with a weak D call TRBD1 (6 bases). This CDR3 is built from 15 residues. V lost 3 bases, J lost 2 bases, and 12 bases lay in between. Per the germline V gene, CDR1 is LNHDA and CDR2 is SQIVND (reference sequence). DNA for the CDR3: TGTGCCAGTAGTATTACAGGGTCCTTCACAGATACGCAGTATTTT. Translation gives CASSITGSFTDTQYF.

The chain's CDR3 is CASSVIGQSSYEQYF. CDR3 in DNA: TGTGCCAGCAGTGTAATTGGACAAAGCTCCTACGAGCAGTACTTC. The chain couples TRBV2 to TRBJ2-7; D may be TRBD1 (5 bases). The CDR3 is made up of 15 amino acids. V was pared by 4 bases and J by 0 bases, with 13 bases between. Germline CDR1 reads SNHLY; CDR2 reads FYNNEI.

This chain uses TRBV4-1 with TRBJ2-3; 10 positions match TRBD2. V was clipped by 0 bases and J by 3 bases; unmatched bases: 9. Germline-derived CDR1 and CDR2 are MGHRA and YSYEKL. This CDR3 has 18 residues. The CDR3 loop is CASSQDQSGGAWTDTQYF. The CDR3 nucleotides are TGCGCCAGCAGCCAAGATCAAAGCGGGGGGGCCTGGACAGATACGCAGTATTTT.

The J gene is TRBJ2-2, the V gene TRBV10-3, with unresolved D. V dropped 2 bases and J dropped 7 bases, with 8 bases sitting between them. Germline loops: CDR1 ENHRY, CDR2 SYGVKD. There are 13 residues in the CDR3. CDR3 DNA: TGTGCCATCAGTGAGACCCTTAGCGGGGAGCTGTTTTTT. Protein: CAISETLSGELFF.

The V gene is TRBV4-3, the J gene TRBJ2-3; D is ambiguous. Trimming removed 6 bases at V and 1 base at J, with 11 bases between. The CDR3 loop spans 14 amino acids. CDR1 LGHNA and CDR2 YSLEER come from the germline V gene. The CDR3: CASRGGLGTDTQYF. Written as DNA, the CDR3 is TGCGCCAGCAGGGGTGGGCTAGGCACAGATACGCAGTATTTT.

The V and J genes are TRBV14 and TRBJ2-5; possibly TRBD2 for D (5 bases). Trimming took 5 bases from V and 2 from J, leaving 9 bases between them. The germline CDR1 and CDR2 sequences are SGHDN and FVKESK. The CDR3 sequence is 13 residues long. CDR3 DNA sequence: TGTGCCAGCAGCTTCCCGGGACAAGAGACCCAGTACTTC. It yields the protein CASSFPGQETQYF.

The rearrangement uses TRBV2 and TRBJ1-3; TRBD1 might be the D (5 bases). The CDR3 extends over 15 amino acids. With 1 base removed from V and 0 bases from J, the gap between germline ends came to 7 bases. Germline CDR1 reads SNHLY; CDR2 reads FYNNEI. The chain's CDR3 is CASSEVRGSGNTIYF. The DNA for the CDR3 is TGTGCCAGCAGTGAAGTAAGGGGCTCTGGAAACACCATATATTTT.

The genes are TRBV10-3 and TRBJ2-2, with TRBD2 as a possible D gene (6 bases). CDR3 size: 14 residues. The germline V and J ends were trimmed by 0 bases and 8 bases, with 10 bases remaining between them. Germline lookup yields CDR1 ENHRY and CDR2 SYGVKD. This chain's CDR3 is CAISESEGIGELFF. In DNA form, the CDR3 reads TGTGCCATCAGTGAGTCGGAGGGGATAGGGGAGCTGTTTTTT.

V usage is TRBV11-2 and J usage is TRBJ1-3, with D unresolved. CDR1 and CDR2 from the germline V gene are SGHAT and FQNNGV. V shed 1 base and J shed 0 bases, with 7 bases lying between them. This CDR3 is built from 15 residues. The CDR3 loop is CASSLAGSSGNTIYF. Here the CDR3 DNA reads TGTGCCAGCAGCTTAGCGGGGTCCTCTGGAAACACCATATATTTT.

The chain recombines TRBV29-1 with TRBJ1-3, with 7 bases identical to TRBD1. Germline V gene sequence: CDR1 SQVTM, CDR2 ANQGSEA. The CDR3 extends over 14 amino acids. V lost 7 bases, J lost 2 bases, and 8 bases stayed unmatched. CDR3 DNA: TGCAGCGGGCAGACAGGGAGCACTGGAAACACCATATATTTT. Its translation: CSGQTGSTGNTIYF.

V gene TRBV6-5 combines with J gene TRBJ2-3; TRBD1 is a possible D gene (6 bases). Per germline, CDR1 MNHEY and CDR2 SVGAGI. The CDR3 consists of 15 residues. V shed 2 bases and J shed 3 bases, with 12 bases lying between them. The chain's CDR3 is CASSYNPGTTDTQYF. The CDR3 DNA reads TGTGCCAGCAGTTACAATCCAGGGACAACAGATACGCAGTATTTT.

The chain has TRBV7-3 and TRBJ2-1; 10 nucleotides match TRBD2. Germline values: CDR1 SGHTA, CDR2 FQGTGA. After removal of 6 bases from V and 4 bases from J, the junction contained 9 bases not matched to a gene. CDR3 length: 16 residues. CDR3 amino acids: CASSYDSGGGYNEQFF. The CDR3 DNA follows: TGTGCCAGCAGTTACGACAGCGGGGGGGGATACAATGAGCAGTTCTTC.

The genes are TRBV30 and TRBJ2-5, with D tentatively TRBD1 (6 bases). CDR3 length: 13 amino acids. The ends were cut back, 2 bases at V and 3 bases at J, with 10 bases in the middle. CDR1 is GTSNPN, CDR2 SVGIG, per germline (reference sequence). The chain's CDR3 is CAWSSRGEETQYF. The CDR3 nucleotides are TGTGCCTGGAGTAGCAGGGGAGAAGAGACCCAGTACTTC.

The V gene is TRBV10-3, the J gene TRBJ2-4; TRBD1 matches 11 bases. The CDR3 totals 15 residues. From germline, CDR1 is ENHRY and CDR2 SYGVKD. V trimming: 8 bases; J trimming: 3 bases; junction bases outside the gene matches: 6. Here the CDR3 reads CAIGTGGVGKNIQYF. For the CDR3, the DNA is TGTGCCATCGGGACAGGGGGGGTCGGCAAAAACATTCAGTACTTC.

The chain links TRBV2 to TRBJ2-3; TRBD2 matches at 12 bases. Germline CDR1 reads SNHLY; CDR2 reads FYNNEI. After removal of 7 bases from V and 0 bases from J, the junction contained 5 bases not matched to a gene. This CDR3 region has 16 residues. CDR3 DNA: TGTGCCAGCAAGCGAACTAGCGGGGGGAGCACAGATACGCAGTATTTT. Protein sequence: CASKRTSGGSTDTQYF.

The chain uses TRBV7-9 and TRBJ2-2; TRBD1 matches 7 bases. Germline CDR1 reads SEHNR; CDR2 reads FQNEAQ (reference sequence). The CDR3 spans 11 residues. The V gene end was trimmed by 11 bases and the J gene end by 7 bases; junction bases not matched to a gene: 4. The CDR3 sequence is CAGTGVGELFF. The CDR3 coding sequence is TGTGCCGGAACAGGGGTCGGGGAGCTGTTTTTT.

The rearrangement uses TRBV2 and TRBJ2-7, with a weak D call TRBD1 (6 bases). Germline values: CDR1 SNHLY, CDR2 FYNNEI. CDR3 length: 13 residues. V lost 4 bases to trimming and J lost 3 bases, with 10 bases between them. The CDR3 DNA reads TGTGCCAGCAGTGGACAGGCTGTCTACGAGCAGTACTTC. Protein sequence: CASSGQAVYEQYF.

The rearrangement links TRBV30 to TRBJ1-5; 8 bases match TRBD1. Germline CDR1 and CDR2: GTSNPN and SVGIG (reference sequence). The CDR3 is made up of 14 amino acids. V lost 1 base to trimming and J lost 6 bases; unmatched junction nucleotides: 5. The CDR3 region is CAWSGRGRAQPQHF. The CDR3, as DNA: TGTGCCTGGAGTGGCAGGGGGCGGGCTCAGCCCCAGCATTTT.

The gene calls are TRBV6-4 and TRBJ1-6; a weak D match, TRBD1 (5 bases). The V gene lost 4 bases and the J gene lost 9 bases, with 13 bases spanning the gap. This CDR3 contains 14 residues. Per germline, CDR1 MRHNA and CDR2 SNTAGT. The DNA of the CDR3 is TGTGCCAGCAGTGTTAGTCGGCAGGGTTCACCCCTCCACTTT. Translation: CASSVSRQGSPLHF.

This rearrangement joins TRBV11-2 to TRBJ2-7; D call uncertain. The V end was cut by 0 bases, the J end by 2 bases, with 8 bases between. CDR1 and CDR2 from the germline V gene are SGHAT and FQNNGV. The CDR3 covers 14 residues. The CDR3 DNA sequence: TGTGCCAGCAGCTTAGATTACAATCCCTACGAGCAGTACTTC. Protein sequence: CASSLDYNPYEQYF.